The following is a T cell receptor (beta chain) sequence with its context. Its antigen remains unknown. Ophthalmopathy patients had moderate-to-severe active disease, CAS ≥3, NOSPECS ≥4, and disease duration under 3 months. It was roughly 10 ml of fresh peripheral blood that supplied the PBMCs. RNA transcripts gave rise to amplified TCR beta CDR3 regions. First-round RT-PCR of the TCR CDR3 relied on the HTBI primer set. From the multiplex PCR reads, TCRdb called clonotypes with MiXCR, one entry per CDR3 protein. The table records 620,000 or so distinct CDR3 sequences, about 14% of them present only once. This entry comes from a study of T cells in Graves' hyperthyroidism and ophthalmopathy. Study-level points and caveats: The model anticipated ophthalmopathy a median around six months pre-onset. Most clonotypes that expanded in the thyroid above 0.001 also showed up in blood.

The TCR was taken from a woman between 45 and 60 years old with Graves' ophthalmopathy. Material: blood.

The CDR3 DNA reads TGTGCCAGTAATCTCTTCGGGGGCCGGGGGGAGCAGTACTTC. It codes for CASNLFGGRGEQYF. The chain carries TRBV7-3 and TRBJ2-7, with D possibly being TRBD1 or TRBD2 (6 bases each). Trimming removed 9 bases from V and 7 bases from J, with 22 bases in between. Germline CDR1 SGHTA, CDR2 FQGTGA. The CDR3 extends over 14 amino acids. Variable domain in full (rest from reference TRBV7-3 and TRBJ2-7): GAGVSQTPSNKVTEKGKYVELRCDPISGHTALYWYRQSLGQGPEFLIYFQGTGAADDSGLPNDRFFAVRPEGSVSTLKIQRTERGDSAVYLCASNLFGGRGEQYFGPGTRLTVT.